These 25 T cell receptor beta chains were sequenced from one sample in a study of T cell responses to AZD1222 COVID-19 vaccine. Only in-frame clones appear in the TCRdb table, and some are missing; sequencing was by immunoSEQ multiplex PCR. Of over 110,000 clones in the sample, roughly 90% were seen once. The sequencing here drew on peripheral blood, taken on day 0 of AZD1222 vaccination. These receptors originate from an adult in good health.

The V gene is TRBV7-2, the J gene TRBJ2-1; D perhaps matches TRBD2 (5 bases). The CDR3 runs to 13 residues. The V end was cut by 5 bases, the J end by 7 bases, with 12 bases between. Germline CDR1 and CDR2: SGHTA and FQGNSA. The CDR3 DNA is TGTGCCAGCAGCCCCGGACTGTCTAATGAGCAGTTCTTC. It translates to CASSPGLSNEQFF.

The rearrangement joins TRBV7-8 to TRBJ2-3; D might be TRBD2 (5 bases). V dropped 3 bases and J dropped 8 bases, with 12 bases sitting between them. The CDR3 is 13 amino acids. Germline V gives CDR1 SGHVS, CDR2 FQNEAQ. CDR3 nucleotide sequence: TGTGCCAGCAGCTTTGGGGAGTCCGGTACGCAGTATTTT. Amino acids: CASSFGESGTQYF.

The chain recombines TRBV2 with TRBJ1-1, with unresolved D. This CDR3 has 14 amino acids. Germline values: CDR1 SNHLY, CDR2 FYNNEI. V lost 8 bases, J lost 3 bases, and 16 bases lay in between. CDR3 residues: CASVGLGSYTEAFF. The DNA of the CDR3 is TGTGCCAGCGTTGGTTTGGGCAGCTACACTGAAGCTTTCTTT.

The chain recombines TRBV5-6 with TRBJ2-1; 8 bases fit TRBD2. The CDR3 length is 13 residues. The V and J ends lost 4 bases and 8 bases, in that order; junction bases with no gene match: 5. Germline assignment: CDR1 SGHDT and CDR2 YYEEEE. CDR3 nucleotides: TGTGCCAGCAGCACCGGACTAGCTGATGAGCAGTTCTTC. The encoded protein is CASSTGLADEQFF.

The chain recombines TRBV5-1 with TRBJ2-7; 11 nucleotides agree with TRBD1. Germline-derived CDR1 and CDR2 are SGHRS and YFSETQ. V dropped 1 base and J dropped 6; count of bases not matched to a gene: 3. This CDR3 contains 14 residues. This CDR3 is CASSLLGTGGEQYF. The DNA of the CDR3 is TGCGCCAGCAGCTTGCTCGGGACAGGGGGCGAGCAGTACTTC.

The chain carries TRBV10-2 and TRBJ1-1; possible D gene TRBD1, 6 bases. Trimming took off 3 bases at V and 2 bases at J, with 13 bases between the two ends. Germline CDR1 and CDR2: WSHSY and SAAADI. This CDR3 region has 15 residues. The CDR3 loop is CASSDPGVLNTEAFF. Written as DNA, the CDR3 is TGCGCCAGCAGTGATCCAGGGGTCCTTAACACTGAAGCTTTCTTT.

The chain combines TRBV4-2 with TRBJ2-5; no reliable D call. With 4 bases removed from V and 5 bases from J, the gap between germline ends came to 11 bases. Germline values: CDR1 LGHNA, CDR2 YNFKEQ. This CDR3 spans 13 amino acids. CDR3 sequence: CASSPTEAETQYF. The CDR3 DNA follows: TGTGCCAGCAGCCCAACCGAGGCTGAGACCCAGTACTTC.

J is TRBJ2-1 and V is TRBV5-4, with 8 bases fitting TRBD2. There are 17 residues in the CDR3. In germline, CDR1 is SGHNT, CDR2 YYREEE (reference sequence). V dropped 0 bases and J dropped 9; count of bases not matched to a gene: 14. The CDR3 here is CASSLALIEREKVEQFF. The CDR3 DNA reads as TGTGCCAGCAGCTTGGCCCTTATAGAGCGGGAGAAAGTTGAGCAGTTCTTC.

On this clone: Other DNA sequences of this sample code for an identical CDR3. The gene calls are TRBV6-5 and TRBJ2-1, with unresolved D. Germline values: CDR1 MNHEY, CDR2 SVGAGI. The CDR3 totals 16 residues. V lost 2 bases and J 0 bases, leaving 11 bases between the germline ends. CDR3 in DNA: TGTGCCAGCAGTTACCGTACGCCGAGCTCCTACAATGAGCAGTTCTTC. Translated, it gives CASSYRTPSSYNEQFF.

The chain is built from TRBV11-2 and TRBJ2-3; D unresolved. From germline, CDR1 is SGHAT and CDR2 FQNNGV. The CDR3 is 14 amino acids. Trimming removed 6 bases from V and 0 bases from J, with 10 bases in between. This chain's CDR3 is CASRRLTSTDTQYF. DNA for the CDR3: TGTGCCAGCAGGCGATTAACTAGCACAGATACGCAGTATTTT.

This clone has just one count. The rearrangement joins TRBV7-2 to TRBJ2-1, with D maybe TRBD2 (6 bases). There are 15 residues in the CDR3. Trimming removed 4 bases from V and 4 bases from J, with 14 bases in between. CDR1 and CDR2 from the germline V gene are SGHTA and FQGNSA. DNA of the CDR3: TGTGCCAGCAGCTCGATGGGACTGAAATACAATGAGCAGTTCTTC. Amino acid sequence: CASSSMGLKYNEQFF.

This chain connects TRBV6-5 to TRBJ2-3, with D perhaps TRBD1 (6 bases). This CDR3 comprises 12 residues. The ends were cut back, 6 bases at V and 5 bases at J, with 9 bases in the middle. Germline V gives CDR1 MNHEY, CDR2 SVGAGI. The CDR3 here is CASSQTGDTQYF. CDR3 coding DNA: TGTGCCAGCAGCCAGACAGGAGATACGCAGTATTTT.

The CDR3 protein is CASSTGVGNTIYF. CDR3 sequence (DNA): TGTGCCAGCAGTACAGGGGTTGGCAACACCATATATTTT. This rearrangement joins TRBV7-6 to TRBJ1-3; 7 bases match TRBD1. V was pared by 6 bases and J by 7 bases, with 6 bases of the junction left unmatched. This CDR3 region has 13 residues. CDR1 is SGHVS, CDR2 FNYEAQ, per germline. The full variable domain, with the rest looked up from reference TRBV7-6 and TRBJ1-3, is GAGVSQSPRYKVTKRGQDVALRCDPISGHVSLYWYRQALGQGPEFLTYFNYEAQQDKSGLPNDRFSAERPEGSISTLTIQRTEQRDSAMYRCASSTGVGNTIYFGEGSWLTVV.

V gene TRBV27 combines with J gene TRBJ2-3; possibly TRBD2 for D (6 bases). CDR3 length equals 12 residues. Germline V gene data show CDR1 as MNHEY and CDR2 as SMNVEV (reference sequence). Trimming stripped 6 bases from V and 5 bases from J, with 9 bases between. The chain's CDR3 is CASRGGLDTQYF. DNA for the CDR3: TGTGCCAGCAGGGGGGGACTAGATACGCAGTATTTT.

V is TRBV5-5 and J is TRBJ1-4; no clear D. In germline, CDR1 is SGHKS, CDR2 YYEKEE (reference sequence). CDR3 length equals 12 residues. Trimming shortened V by 0 bases and J by 7 bases, and 4 bases separated the two germline ends. The CDR3 DNA is TGTGCCAGCAGCTTGGGGGGTGAAAAACTGTTTTTT. Its protein is CASSLGGEKLFF.

The gene calls are TRBV7-2 and TRBJ2-3; D is ambiguous. The CDR3 consists of 12 residues. Germline V lookup: CDR1 SGHTA, CDR2 FQGNSA. The V and J ends lost 1 base and 6 bases respectively, with 5 bases between them. The CDR3 bases are TGTGCCAGCAGCTTAGATAGCGATACGCAGTATTTT. Translated, it gives CASSLDSDTQYF. The full variable domain, in which reference TRBV7-2 and TRBJ2-3 provide the parts outside the CDR3, is GAGVSQSPSNKVTEKGKDVELRCDPISGHTALYWYRQSLGQGLEFLIYFQGNSAPDKSGLPSDRFSAERTGGSVSTLTIQRTQQEDSAVYLCASSLDSDTQYFGPGTRLTVL.

The chain carries TRBV12-3 or TRBV12-4 and TRBJ1-1, with D unclear. This CDR3 is built from 13 residues. Trimming pared 0 bases from V and 6 bases from J, leaving 8 bases between. CDR3 region: CASSLAEAAEAFF. The CDR3 DNA is TGTGCCAGCAGTTTAGCGGAGGCAGCTGAAGCTTTCTTT.

This chain links TRBV11-3 with TRBJ2-5; D call uncertain. Germline V CDR1 and CDR2: SGHNT, YENEEA. V was cut by 0 bases and J by 3 bases, with 5 bases left in between. The CDR3 runs 13 residues. The CDR3 here is CASSLEAEETQYF. CDR3 in DNA: TGTGCCAGCAGCTTAGAGGCAGAAGAGACCCAGTACTTC.

The genes are TRBV10-3 and TRBJ2-7, with D uncertain. CDR3 length: 15 amino acids. Per the germline V gene, CDR1 is ENHRY and CDR2 is SYGVKD. The ends were cut back, 2 bases at V and 1 base at J, with 12 bases in the middle. DNA for the CDR3: TGTGCCATCAGTGAGAAGTCGGGTGGGTCCTACGAGCAGTACTTC. Translation gives CAISEKSGGSYEQYF.

This chain joins TRBV2 and TRBJ1-3; the D is unclear. Looked up from germline, CDR1 is SNHLY and CDR2 is FYNNEI. The V and J ends lost 7 bases and 0 bases respectively, with 7 bases between them. The CDR3 has 13 amino acids. CDR3 DNA: TGTGCCAGCAACGGGGACTCTGGAAACACCATATATTTT. Its protein is CASNGDSGNTIYF.

V and J are TRBV3-1 (or the pseudogene TRBV3-2) and TRBJ2-7; possibly TRBD1 for D (6 bases). Trimming took 3 bases from V and 2 from J, leaving 20 bases between them. The CDR3 is 17 amino acids. In germline, CDR1 is LGHDT, CDR2 YNNKEL (reference sequence). The CDR3 is CASSQRSFRDTTYEQYF. CDR3 sequence (DNA): TGTGCCAGCAGCCAGAGATCATTCCGGGACACGACCTACGAGCAGTACTTC.

The gene calls are TRBV7-3 and TRBJ2-3; no clear D. The CDR3 runs to 16 residues. Between the trimmed V and J ends, which lost 0 bases and 1 base, there was a span of 11 bases. The V gene's germline CDR1 is SGHTA and CDR2 FQGTGA. The CDR3 region is CASSLTTNLRTDTQYF. CDR3 in DNA: TGTGCCAGCAGCTTAACCACTAACCTGCGCACAGATACGCAGTATTTT.

This clone occurred a few times. The chain couples TRBV2 to TRBJ1-5; 7 bases align to TRBD1. CDR1 is SNHLY, CDR2 FYNNEI, per germline. V gave up 4 bases and J gave up 4 bases; unmatched junction bases: 10. The CDR3 length is 16 residues. DNA for the CDR3: TGTGCCAGCAGTGCGAGACAGGGCCCCCGAAATCAGCCCCAGCATTTT. Its translation: CASSARQGPRNQPQHF.

The chain is built from TRBV14 and TRBJ2-4, with TRBD2 identical over 7 bases. V dropped 4 bases and J dropped 0; count of bases not matched to a gene: 6. CDR3 length: 16 amino acids. CDR1 SGHDN and CDR2 FVKESK come from the germline V gene. The CDR3, as DNA: TGTGCCAGCAGCCCACGACTAGCCTTAGCCAAAAACATTCAGTACTTC. It specifies CASSPRLALAKNIQYF.

The chain has TRBV28 and TRBJ1-5, with D possibly being TRBD1 (6 bases). The CDR3 totals 15 residues. Germline assignment: CDR1 MDHEN and CDR2 SYDVKM. Trimming stripped 6 bases from V and 3 bases from J, with 15 bases between. CDR3 coding DNA: TGTGCCAGCAGGGCGATGGGGGGCAACAATCAGCCCCAGCATTTT. It encodes CASRAMGGNNQPQHF.